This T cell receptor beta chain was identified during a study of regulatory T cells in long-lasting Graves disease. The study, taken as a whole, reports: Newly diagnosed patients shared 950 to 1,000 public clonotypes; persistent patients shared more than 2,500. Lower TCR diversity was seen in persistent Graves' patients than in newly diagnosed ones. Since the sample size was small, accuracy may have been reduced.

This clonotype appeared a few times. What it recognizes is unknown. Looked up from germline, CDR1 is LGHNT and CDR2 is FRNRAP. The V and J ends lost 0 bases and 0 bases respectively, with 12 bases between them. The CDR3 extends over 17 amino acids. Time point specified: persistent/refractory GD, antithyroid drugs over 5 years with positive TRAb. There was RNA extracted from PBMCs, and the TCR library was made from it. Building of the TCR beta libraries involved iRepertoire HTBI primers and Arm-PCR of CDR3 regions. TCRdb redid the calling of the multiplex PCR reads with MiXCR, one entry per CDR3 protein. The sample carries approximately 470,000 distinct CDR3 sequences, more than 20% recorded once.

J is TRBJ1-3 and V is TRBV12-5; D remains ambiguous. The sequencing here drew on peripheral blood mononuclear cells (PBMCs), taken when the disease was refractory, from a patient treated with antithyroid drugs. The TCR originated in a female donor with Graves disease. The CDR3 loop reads CASGLVSQVDSGNTIYF. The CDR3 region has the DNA TGTGCTAGTGGTTTGGTTTCGCAGGTGGACTCTGGAAACACCATATATTTT.